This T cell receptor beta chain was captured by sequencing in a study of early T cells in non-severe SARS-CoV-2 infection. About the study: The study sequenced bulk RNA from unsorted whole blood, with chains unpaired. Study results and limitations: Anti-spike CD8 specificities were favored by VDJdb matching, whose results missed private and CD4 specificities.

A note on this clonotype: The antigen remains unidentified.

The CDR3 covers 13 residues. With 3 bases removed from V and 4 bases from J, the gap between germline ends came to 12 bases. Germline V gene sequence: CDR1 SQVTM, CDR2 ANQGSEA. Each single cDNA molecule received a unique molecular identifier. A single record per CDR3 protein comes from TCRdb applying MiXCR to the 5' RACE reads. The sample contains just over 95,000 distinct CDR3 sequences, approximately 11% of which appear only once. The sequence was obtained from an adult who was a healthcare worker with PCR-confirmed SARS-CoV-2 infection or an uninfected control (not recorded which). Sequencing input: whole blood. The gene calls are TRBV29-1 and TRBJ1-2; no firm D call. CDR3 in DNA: TGCAGCGTTGAGGGATCAGGACCCTATGGCTACACCTTC. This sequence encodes CSVEGSGPYGYTF.